This T cell receptor beta chain was identified in a study of tumor-infiltrating lymphocytes in primary liver carcinoma. TCR beta cDNA was prepared out of around 460 ng total RNA by means of a constant-region primer. Nested multiplex PCR, run for three rounds with slightly modified ARM-PCR, yielded TCR beta libraries. With TRBV1-TRBV30 forward primers and a C-beta reverse primer, the first two PCR rounds were run for roughly 9 cycles each. A single record per CDR3 protein comes from TCRdb applying MiXCR to the multiplex PCR reads. The sample records roughly 48,000 distinct CDR3 sequences, over 65% being singletons. Remarks on this clonotype: A much larger clone lies one base from this, so it may be a read error.

The CDR3 loop spans 15 amino acids. Germline CDR1 reads SGHNT; CDR2 reads YYREEE (reference sequence). For each extraction, RNA and DNA were obtained together from 20-30 mg of unsorted bulk tissue. The chain is built from TRBV5-4 and TRBJ2-5; D is undetermined. Material for sequencing was liver tumor tissue from sampling region 3. Subset given: tumor region T3, left-lateral pole. The TCR was taken from a man between 35 and 55 years old with primary liver carcinoma and hepatitis B virus infection. CDR3 sequence (DNA): TGTGCCAGCAGCCCTTCTGTCCAGGACCATGAGACCCAGTACTTC. Translation gives CASSPSVQDHETQYF.